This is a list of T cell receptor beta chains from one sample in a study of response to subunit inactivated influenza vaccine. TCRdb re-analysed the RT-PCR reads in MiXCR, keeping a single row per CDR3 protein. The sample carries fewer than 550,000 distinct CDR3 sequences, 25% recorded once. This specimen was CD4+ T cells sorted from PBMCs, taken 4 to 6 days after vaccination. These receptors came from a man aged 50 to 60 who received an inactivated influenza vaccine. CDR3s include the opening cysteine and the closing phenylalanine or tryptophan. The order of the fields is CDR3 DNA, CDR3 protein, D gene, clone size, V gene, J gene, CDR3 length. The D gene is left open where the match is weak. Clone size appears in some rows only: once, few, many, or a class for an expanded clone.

TGTGCCAGCAGCCGAAAACTAGCCGGGGAGCTGTTTTTT	CASSRKLAGELFF	NA	NA	TRBV7-2	TRBJ2-2	13
TGCAGTGCTAGGAGGACAGGGCCTTTGGAGCAGTACTTC	CSARRTGPLEQYF	TRBD1	NA	TRBV20-1	TRBJ2-7	13
TGTGCCAGCAGCCCCGACGGGATTTCCTACGAGCAGTACTTC	CASSPDGISYEQYF	NA	few	TRBV11-2	TRBJ2-7	14
TGTGCCAGCAGTCTAACTACAACAGGGGCGCATGGCTACACCTTC	CASSLTTTGAHGYTF	TRBD1	NA	TRBV2	TRBJ1-2	15
TGTGCCAGCAGCTCTTGGCACGGCTACACCTTC	CASSSWHGYTF	NA	few	TRBV12-3/TRBV12-4	TRBJ1-2	11
TGTGCCAGCAGCTTGAGAGGGTGGGAAGAGACCCAGTACTTC	CASSLRGWEETQYF	NA	few	TRBV7-9	TRBJ2-5	14
TGCGCCAGCAGCTCAGCCGGGACAAGCAACTCTGGAAACACCATATATTTT	CASSSAGTSNSGNTIYF	NA	NA	TRBV4-3	TRBJ1-3	17
TGTGCCAGCAGCACGACAGGGGATGGCTACACCTTC	CASSTTGDGYTF	TRBD1	once	TRBV7-9	TRBJ1-2	12
TGTGCCAGCAGCAAGCGGGGGGCACAAAACATTCAGTACTTC	CASSKRGAQNIQYF	TRBD2	few	TRBV7-2	TRBJ2-4	14
TGTGCCAGCAGCTTGGAGTTAACAGGGACTAATGAAAAACTGTTTTTT	CASSLELTGTNEKLFF	NA	NA	TRBV5-5	TRBJ1-4	16
TGTGCCAGCAGTCCCCTTTGGGGACAGGGCCTCGAGCAGTACTTC	CASSPLWGQGLEQYF	TRBD1	few	TRBV12-3/TRBV12-4	TRBJ2-7	15
TGTGCCAGCAGCGCCGACAGGGGTAGTTCACCCCTCCACTTT	CASSADRGSSPLHF	TRBD1	NA	TRBV2	TRBJ1-6	14
TGTGCCAGCAGTTTAGGATCAGGGGCCTATGGCTACACCTTC	CASSLGSGAYGYTF	NA	few	TRBV12-3/TRBV12-4	TRBJ1-2	14
TGCAGTGCTAGGACAGGGGGCTTCAGTCAGCCCCAGCATTTT	CSARTGGFSQPQHF	TRBD1	few	TRBV20-1	TRBJ1-5	14
TGTGCCAGCTGTGATCCCTGGGCCCAGACAGGGGACCGCGGGAGAACCTCCTACAATGAGCAGTTCTTC	CASCDPWAQTGDRGRTSYNEQFF	NA	NA	TRBV7-2	TRBJ2-1	23
TGTGCCAGCAGCCCGATGGGCACCGGGGAGCTGTTTTTT	CASSPMGTGELFF	NA	once	TRBV7-3	TRBJ2-2	13
TGCAGCGTTGTCTTTGACCGACCCCATGAGCAGTTCTTC	CSVVFDRPHEQFF	NA	many	TRBV29-1	TRBJ2-1	13
TGTGCCACCAGCAGAGGACAGATAAAAGAGACCCAGTACTTC	CATSRGQIKETQYF	NA	NA	TRBV15	TRBJ2-5	14
TGCAGCGTTGACGGGGTAGATAAGGGCTCCTACAATGAGCAGTTCTTC	CSVDGVDKGSYNEQFF	NA	many	TRBV29-1	TRBJ2-1	16
TGTGCCAGCAGTTTATTGGGGGTTAATTCACCCCTCCACTTT	CASSLLGVNSPLHF	NA	few	TRBV12-3/TRBV12-4	TRBJ1-6	14
TGTGCCAGCAGTTACACAGGACAGTACGAGCAGTACTTC	CASSYTGQYEQYF	NA	many	TRBV6-2/TRBV6-3	TRBJ2-7	13
TGCGCCAGCAGCATCTTCACAGGGTATGGCTACACCTTC	CASSIFTGYGYTF	NA	few	TRBV5-1	TRBJ1-2	13
TGTGCCAGCATGAGTGGACTAGCGGGTTTCAATGAGCAGTTCTTC	CASMSGLAGFNEQFF	TRBD2	NA	TRBV25-1	TRBJ2-1	15
TGTGCCAGCAGCCCGAGCGGGACTAGCAGAGGGGAGCTGTTTTTT	CASSPSGTSRGELFF	TRBD2	NA	TRBV7-3	TRBJ2-2	15
TGTGCCAGCAGCTCTGGCCTGAGTCGGAGAGGGGCCAACGTCCTGACTTTC	CASSSGLSRRGANVLTF	NA	NA	TRBV7-9	TRBJ2-6	17
TGTGCCAGCAGTTTATATTGGCGAGGGGAGACCCAGTACTTC	CASSLYWRGETQYF	NA	NA	TRBV28	TRBJ2-5	14
TGCGCCAGCAGCCCAGAGGGTTGGGCTGAAGCTTTCTTT	CASSPEGWAEAFF	NA	few	TRBV5-1	TRBJ1-1	13
TGCAGTGCTAGCTTGACAGGAGGCGGCTACACCTTC	CSASLTGGGYTF	NA	NA	TRBV20-1	TRBJ1-2	12
TGTGCCAGCAGTTACGGTAGGGGGCGTAACTATGGCTACACCTTC	CASSYGRGRNYGYTF	TRBD1	few	TRBV6-5	TRBJ1-2	15
TGTGCCAGCAGCCCTAGAGCCGGGACTATTGGCTACAATGAGCAGTTCTTC	CASSPRAGTIGYNEQFF	TRBD2	few	TRBV7-8	TRBJ2-1	17
TGCGCCAGCAGCTTTTTAGAGGCCGGGGAGCTGTTTTTT	CASSFLEAGELFF	NA	few	TRBV5-1	TRBJ2-2	13
TGCAGTGCTTGCCGGGGAACTAGCGGGGAGGAGACCCAGTACTTC	CSACRGTSGEETQYF	TRBD2	few	TRBV20-1	TRBJ2-5	15
TGTGCCAGCAGCTTAGGTGCTAGCGGGGAGACCTACGAGCAGTACTTC	CASSLGASGETYEQYF	TRBD2	NA	TRBV7-9	TRBJ2-7	16
TGCGCCAGCAGCTTGGTGGAAGGGGCCTACGAGCAGTACTTC	CASSLVEGAYEQYF	NA	NA	TRBV5-1	TRBJ2-7	14
TGTGCCAGCAGCGTAGAGGACGGAAGAAATTCACCCCTCCACTTT	CASSVEDGRNSPLHF	NA	NA	TRBV9	TRBJ1-6	15
TGTGCCAGCAGCTCCCGGAGGGACAATGAGCAGTTCTTC	CASSSRRDNEQFF	NA	NA	TRBV6-2/TRBV6-3	TRBJ2-1	13
TGCGCCAGCAGCTTGAGAGGGATTGGGCACGAGCAGTACTTC	CASSLRGIGHEQYF	NA	many	TRBV5-1	TRBJ2-7	14
TGTGCCTGGAGTGTACGGTGGGGGTTCGGCACAGATACGCAGTATTTT	CAWSVRWGFGTDTQYF	NA	NA	TRBV30	TRBJ2-3	16
TGCAGTGCCCCACTAGCGGGGGGACGGGAAGGTACGCAGTATTTT	CSAPLAGGREGTQYF	TRBD2	few	TRBV20-1	TRBJ2-3	15
TGTGCCAGCAGCCCCAGTGTCCCATGGGACAGGGGGGTAACAGATACGCAGTATTTT	CASSPSVPWDRGVTDTQYF	TRBD1	NA	TRBV4-2	TRBJ2-3	19
TGTGCCACCAGTGATTCTAGCGGGAGGATCCACGAGCAGTACTTC	CATSDSSGRIHEQYF	TRBD2	NA	TRBV24-1	TRBJ2-7	15
TGCAGTGCTAGTGTGGGGGTGGGTGGTGAAAAACTGTTTTTT	CSASVGVGGEKLFF	NA	NA	TRBV20-1	TRBJ1-4	14
TGTGCCAACCGGGACGGAAACTATGGCTACACCTTC	CANRDGNYGYTF	NA	few	TRBV12-3/TRBV12-4	TRBJ1-2	12
TGTGCCAGCAGCCGGACCGAGAGAGGGACCCAGTACTTC	CASSRTERGTQYF	NA	few	TRBV12-3/TRBV12-4	TRBJ2-5	13
TGCAGTGCTAGAGGCAGGGGGGCTGAAGCTGTCTTT	CSARGRGAEAVF	TRBD1	NA	TRBV20-1	TRBJ1-1	12
TGTGCCAGCAGCTCCCACCGATCCAGAGGCAATCAGCCCCAGCATTTT	CASSSHRSRGNQPQHF	NA	few	TRBV7-8	TRBJ1-5	16
TGCGCCAGCAGCCAAGATGTCTCGGGGCGCGAGCAGTACTTC	CASSQDVSGREQYF	NA	NA	TRBV4-3	TRBJ2-7	14
TGCAGTGCTAGAGCAGTGCCCGGGTCCTATGGCTACGCCTTC	CSARAVPGSYGYAF	NA	NA	TRBV20-1	TRBJ1-2	14
TGTGCCAGCAGTTTAGGGGGACAAGTCTACGAGCAGTACTTC	CASSLGGQVYEQYF	NA	few	TRBV12-3/TRBV12-4	TRBJ2-7	14
TGTGCCAGCTCACCATTGGCAGGAGGCAATGAGCAGTTCTTC	CASSPLAGGNEQFF	NA	NA	TRBV18	TRBJ2-1	14
TGTGCCAGCAGGGACAGGGGTTGGGGCTCCTACGAGCAGTACTTC	CASRDRGWGSYEQYF	TRBD1	few	TRBV6-1	TRBJ2-7	15